A selection of T cell receptor beta chains follows, all from one sample in a study of chronic HIV infection and antiretroviral therapy. TCRdb redid the calling of the 5' RACE reads with MiXCR, one entry per CDR3 protein. The profile covers 40,000 to 50,000 distinct CDR3 sequences, with about a fifth appearing a single time and approximately 2.5% taken by the ten largest. The sample was peripheral blood. The source of these receptors is an adult who had HIV and had not received antiretroviral therapy, or was an uninfected healthy control (not recorded which). Each CDR3 is given with its conserved first and last residue. The D gene is left open where the match is weak. Clone size is shown for a subset of rows, as once, few, many or a class of expanded clone.

TRBV29-1	-	TRBD1	TRBJ1-5	TGCAGCGTTGGAGGGGACAGGGCTAATCAGCCCCAGCATTTT	CSVGGDRANQPQHF
TRBV11-2	-	TRBD2	TRBJ2-1	TGTGCCAGCAGCTTAGTTCCAGCGGGACGTAACAATGAGCAGTTCTTC	CASSLVPAGRNNEQFF
TRBV11-2	few	-	TRBJ2-7	TGTGCCAGCAGCTTCGGCCCGACAGAGGCCTACGAGCAGTACTTC	CASSFGPTEAYEQYF
TRBV7-2	few	-	TRBJ2-6	TGTGCCAGCAGCCCAGGGGGGGGGAGTGGGGCCAACGTCCTGACTTTC	CASSPGGGSGANVLTF
TRBV29-1	few	TRBD2	TRBJ2-4	TGCAGCGTTGAAGATCCGCAAGGCGGGAGCAACATTCAGTACTTC	CSVEDPQGGSNIQYF
TRBV28	few	-	TRBJ1-2	TGTGCCAGCAGTTCGAGTCCTAACTATGGCTACACCTTC	CASSSSPNYGYTF
TRBV5-1	-	TRBD1	TRBJ1-4	TGCGCCAGCAGCCTGGCAGGGGGCAATGAAAAACTGTTTTTT	CASSLAGGNEKLFF
TRBV29-1	few	-	TRBJ2-2	TGCAGCGTTGAGTCTACCGGGGAGCTGTTTTTT	CSVESTGELFF
TRBV28	-	-	TRBJ2-7	TGTGCCAGCAGTCCACCCCCTGGCTACGAGCAGTACTTC	CASSPPPGYEQYF
TRBV6-5	-	-	TRBJ2-1	TGTGCCAGCAGTTACAGGGGTCGTAGGGAGCAGTTCTTC	CASSYRGRREQFF